This TCR beta chain is drawn from a study of blood T cell repertoires in COVID-19. Whole-study context: Before being deemed recovered, Cohort 3 donors had two negative PCRs, clearance, or symptom resolution. Material from acute and convalescent COVID-19 was sourced from the United States, Italy and Spain.

The CDR3 consists of 16 residues. Germline-derived CDR1 and CDR2 are MDHEN and SYDVKM. V lost 3 bases and J lost 1, with 13 bases in between. This table comes from immunoSEQ multiplex PCR, and its TCRdb copy is limited to in-frame clones, with some not included. The sample lists some 300,000 clones, 88% seen once, with around 2% in the top ten. The V gene is TRBV28, the J gene TRBJ2-4, with D maybe TRBD1 (6 bases). Sequenced input: PBMCs or T cells enriched from blood (not recorded which). This TCR derives from a woman aged 60-75 years in a cohort exposed to, infected with or recovered from COVID-19 (not recorded which). The CDR3 DNA reads TGTGCCAGCAGTTTGGGGGCTTTCGAGGCCAAAAACATTCAGTACTTC. Translated: CASSLGAFEAKNIQYF.